Sequencing of this TCR beta chain was carried out in a study of cytomegalovirus exposure and HLA in healthy donors. Overall study context: From roughly 180 million T cells, an earlier analysis saw 117 million unique TCR beta sequences. Study observations and caveats: Generally TCR sequences proved uncommon, though certain public TCRs appeared in numerous donors. According to the study, 160 or so TCR beta chains were cytomegalovirus-associated.

In the case of this clone: Antigen specificity is unknown.

This CDR3 contains 14 residues. Trimming took 3 bases from V and 1 from J, leaving 10 bases between them. Germline CDR1 reads SGDLS; CDR2 reads YYNGEE. 60 Vbeta and 13 Jbeta primers were used in PCR. TCRdb keeps only in-frame clones here, not all; method: immunoSEQ multiplex PCR. The sample holds about 130,000 clones, about four fifths seen once. The V call is TRBV9, the J call TRBJ1-1, with TRBD1 as a possible D gene (6 bases). Material: PBMCs. This receptor was taken from a man younger than 40 in good health and CMV-seronegative. As DNA, the CDR3 is TGTGCCAGCAGCGACCAGACAGGGAACACTGAAGCTTTCTTT. This sequence encodes CASSDQTGNTEAFF.